The 20 T cell receptor beta chains below all came from one sample that was sequenced in a study of beta chain features in type 1 diabetes. The whole isolated RNA underwent reverse transcription, so sequencing captured expressed TCRB transcripts. Repertoires were generated with immunoSEQ multiplex PCR, while TCRdb's copy carries only in-frame clones and drops some. The sample lists about 60,000 clones; about three fifths were seen once. Input material: Tregs from blood. These receptors were taken from a woman in her late teens or twenties in good health.

CDR3 region: CASSDQDGLYGYTF. The CDR3, as DNA: TGTGCCAGCAGTGACCAGGACGGACTCTATGGCTACACCTTC. The chain has TRBV6-1 and TRBJ1-2; D unclear. The CDR3 sequence is 14 residues long. Germline CDR1 MNHNS, CDR2 SASEGT. The V end was cut by 3 bases, the J end by 4 bases, with 12 bases between.

This rearrangement joins TRBV10-1 to TRBJ2-1; TRBD2 might be the D (6 bases). The CDR3 has 13 residues. Trimming took 4 bases from V and 8 from J, leaving 12 bases between them. Per germline, CDR1 WNHNN and CDR2 SYGVQD (reference sequence). The CDR3 DNA follows: TGCGCCAGCAGTGTACGGGGACTCCATGAGCAGTTCTTC. It is translated as CASSVRGLHEQFF.

The rearrangement uses TRBV6-6 and TRBJ2-7; D is perhaps TRBD1 (7 bases). The CDR3 runs 15 residues. V shed 1 base and J shed 2 bases, with 12 bases lying between them. Germline V gene data show CDR1 as MNHNY and CDR2 as SVGAGI (reference sequence). The CDR3 region has the DNA TGTGCCAGCAGTTACTTGACAGGGAGGACCTACGAGCAGTACTTC. The encoded protein is CASSYLTGRTYEQYF.

This clone was counted once. V is TRBV4-2 and J is TRBJ2-5, with a tentative D call TRBD1 (6 bases). Germline V gene lookup returns CDR1 LGHNA and CDR2 YNFKEQ. The CDR3 consists of 13 residues. Deletions cut 1 base from V and 4 bases from J, with 7 bases between. The CDR3 reads CASSQARGETQYF. The CDR3 DNA reads TGTGCCAGCAGCCAAGCCAGGGGAGAGACCCAGTACTTC.

This clone was seen a single time. The chain combines TRBV7-2 with TRBJ2-5, with 8 bases identical to TRBD2. Trimming removed 2 bases from V and 2 bases from J; junction bases left unmatched: 10. The CDR3 sequence is 17 residues long. Germline V gene lookup returns CDR1 SGHTA and CDR2 FQGNSA. The CDR3 nucleotides are TGTGCCAGCAGCTTAACCCGACTAGCGCGAAGACAAGAGACCCAGTACTTC. As protein: CASSLTRLARRQETQYF.

This clone came up once. The rearrangement joins TRBV27 to TRBJ2-7; TRBD2 matches 7 bases. V was pared by 8 bases and J by 2 bases, with 18 bases of the junction left unmatched. CDR3 length: 17 amino acids. CDR1 and CDR2 (germline): MNHEY, SMNVEV (reference sequence). CDR3 region: CASGSLGRVDFAYEQYF. The CDR3, as DNA: TGTGCCAGCGGCTCTCTGGGGAGGGTGGATTTTGCCTACGAGCAGTACTTC.

This CDR3 is CASSLEQKLFF. CDR3 nucleotides: TGTGCCAGCAGCTTAGAGCAAAAACTGTTTTTT. The rearrangement links TRBV7-8 to TRBJ1-4; D gene uncertain. V lost 1 base to trimming and J lost 9 bases, with 3 bases between them. This CDR3 region has 11 residues. CDR1 SGHVS and CDR2 FQNEAQ come from the germline V gene.

The CDR3 DNA follows: TGCAGCGTCGATCCAGACAGGGCGAATAATGGCTACACCTTC. Its protein is CSVDPDRANNGYTF. The J gene is TRBJ1-2, the V gene TRBV29-1; 7 nucleotides line up with TRBD1. Per the germline V gene, CDR1 is SQVTM and CDR2 is ANQGSEA. The CDR3 sequence is 14 residues long. V shed 6 bases and J 6 bases; nucleotides not matched to a gene: 13.

The rearrangement links TRBV5-1 to TRBJ1-2, with D uncertain. Deletions cut 4 bases from V and 5 bases from J, with 18 bases between. This CDR3 contains 15 residues. Germline V gene data show CDR1 as SGHRS and CDR2 as YFSETQ. CDR3 nucleotide sequence: TGCGCCAGCAGCGACCCCCAACGGGGTAGTTATGGCTACACCTTC. Translating it yields CASSDPQRGSYGYTF. The complete variable domain, with remaining parts taken from reference TRBV5-1 and TRBJ1-2, reads KAGVTQTPRYLIKTRGQQVTLSCSPISGHRSVSWYQQTPGQGLQFLFEYFSETQRNKGNFPGRFSGRQFSNSRSEMNVSTLELGDSALYLCASSDPQRGSYGYTFGSGTRLTVV.

This chain connects TRBV5-1 to TRBJ2-7; no reliable D call. Germline CDR1 is SGHRS and CDR2 is YFSETQ. V was cut by 0 bases and J by 3 bases, with 16 bases left in between. CDR3 length equals 16 residues. CDR3 in amino acids: CASSLESDTRHYEQYF. The CDR3 nucleotides read TGCGCCAGCAGCTTGGAAAGCGATACCCGTCACTACGAGCAGTACTTC.

The chain has TRBV5-4 and TRBJ1-2; 9 bases fit TRBD1. V shed 0 bases and J 6 bases; nucleotides not matched to a gene: 0. Germline values: CDR1 SGHNT, CDR2 YYREEE (reference sequence). The CDR3 extends over 13 amino acids. The CDR3 region is CASSLDRGHGYTF. As DNA, the CDR3 is TGTGCCAGCAGCTTGGACAGGGGGCATGGCTACACCTTC.

The V gene is TRBV5-1, the J gene TRBJ1-1; D possibly corresponds to TRBD1 (5 bases). The CDR3 spans 17 residues. Per the germline V gene, CDR1 is SGHRS and CDR2 is YFSETQ. V was pared by 2 bases and J by 3 bases, with 20 bases between. CDR3: CASSLGLQAFMDTEAFF. CDR3 coding DNA: TGCGCCAGCAGCTTAGGTTTACAGGCCTTTATGGACACTGAAGCTTTCTTT.

J is TRBJ2-1 and V is TRBV7-2, with 7 bases that match TRBD1. The CDR3 covers 13 residues. Germline V gene data show CDR1 as SGHTA and CDR2 as FQGNSA. Trimming took 7 bases from V and 5 from J; bases not matched to a gene: 5. As DNA, the CDR3 is TGTGCCAGCAAGGTTCAGGGGGACAATGAGCAGTTCTTC. It yields the protein CASKVQGDNEQFF.

The chain combines TRBV2 with TRBJ2-3; 7 nucleotides line up with TRBD1. Germline V gene lookup returns CDR1 SNHLY and CDR2 FYNNEI. J was trimmed by 4 bases and V by 10 bases; bases with no gene match: 8. This CDR3 is 13 amino acids long. The CDR3 DNA sequence: TGTGCCATGAGGGGACAGTCCGCAGATACGCAGTATTTT. This translates into CAMRGQSADTQYF.

J is TRBJ2-3 and V is TRBV11-2; D gene uncertain. V lost 2 bases to trimming and J lost 3 bases, with 6 bases between them. Per germline, CDR1 SGHAT and CDR2 FQNNGV. The CDR3 spans 13 residues. The CDR3 DNA is TGTGCCAGCAGCTTAACCCGGACAGATACGCAGTATTTT. Translation: CASSLTRTDTQYF.

This clone was recorded only once. The chain links TRBV13 to TRBJ1-2; the match to TRBD1 covers 7 bases. Germline V gene lookup returns CDR1 PRHDT and CDR2 FYEKMQ (reference sequence). The CDR3 length is 15 residues. With 5 bases clipped from V and 4 bases from J, the junction kept 10 bases outside the gene matches. CDR3 region: CASSRGTASFYGYTF. For the CDR3, the DNA is TGTGCCAGCAGCCGTGGGACAGCCAGTTTCTATGGCTACACCTTC.

CDR3 residues: CASSLLPTGGYTQYF. For the CDR3, the DNA is TGCGCCAGCAGCCTTTTACCTACAGGGGGCTATACGCAGTATTTT. V usage is TRBV5-1 and J usage is TRBJ2-3, with 9 bases fitting TRBD1. The CDR3 is made up of 15 amino acids. The germline CDR1 and CDR2 sequences are SGHRS and YFSETQ. V shed 4 bases and J 7 bases; nucleotides not matched to a gene: 10.

The chain carries TRBV7-2 and TRBJ1-2; a weak D match, TRBD1 (5 bases). The germline V gene encodes CDR1 SGHTA and CDR2 FQGNSA. This CDR3 region has 14 residues. V lost 6 bases to trimming and J lost 5 bases, with 16 bases between them. In DNA, the CDR3 is TGTGCCAGCAGTCTTATTGGGGCCCTATATGGCTACACCTTC. Translation: CASSLIGALYGYTF.

The V gene is TRBV10-3, the J gene TRBJ2-3, with a possible D match to TRBD1 (7 bases). The germline gives CDR1 ENHRY, CDR2 SYGVKD. This CDR3 comprises 15 residues. Trimming left V 6 bases short and J 1 base short, with 14 bases between. The CDR3, as DNA: TGTGCCATCAGACCCCAGGGGGAGGGCACAGATACGCAGTATTTT. Translated, it gives CAIRPQGEGTDTQYF.

The genes are TRBV6-6 and TRBJ1-1, with TRBD1 identical over 8 bases. V shed 6 bases and J 1 base; nucleotides not matched to a gene: 7. The CDR3 spans 15 residues. The V gene's germline CDR1 is MNHNY and CDR2 SVGAGI (reference sequence). CDR3 protein: CASRRRGPTNTEAFF. As DNA, the CDR3 is TGTGCCAGCAGGCGCAGGGGGCCGACGAACACTGAAGCTTTCTTT.